Sequencing of this T cell receptor beta chain was carried out in a study of T cell repertoires in ileal Crohn's disease. Study-wide context: The M6 sample came from neoterminal ileum during colonoscopy after surgery.

The length of the CDR3 is 14 residues. Germline assignment: CDR1 SEHNR and CDR2 FQNEAQ (reference sequence). V shed 0 bases and J shed 4 bases, with 7 bases lying between them. Only a few counts were recorded for this clone. What it binds is unknown. Different DNA sequences within this sample yield the same CDR3. The study, taken as a whole, reports: High-frequency clones were more common in sorted CD8 than CD4 cells. Clonality above 26.8% at surgery always came with endoscopic recurrence.

This sample's time point: neoterminal ileum biopsy at postoperative endoscopy, about 6 months after surgery. Eligibility required adulthood, ileal or ileocolonic Crohn's disease and indicated ileocolonic resection. This table comes from immunoSEQ multiplex PCR, and its TCRdb copy is limited to in-frame clones, with some not included. This sample has tens of thousands of clones, with about 89% found just once. This receptor was taken from an adult with Crohn's disease. Sequencing was performed on ileal tissue. This chain joins TRBV7-9 and TRBJ2-1; D perhaps matches TRBD2 (6 bases). The CDR3 spells CASSLAGGYNEQFF. The DNA of the CDR3 is TGTGCCAGCAGCTTAGCCGGAGGGTACAATGAGCAGTTCTTC.